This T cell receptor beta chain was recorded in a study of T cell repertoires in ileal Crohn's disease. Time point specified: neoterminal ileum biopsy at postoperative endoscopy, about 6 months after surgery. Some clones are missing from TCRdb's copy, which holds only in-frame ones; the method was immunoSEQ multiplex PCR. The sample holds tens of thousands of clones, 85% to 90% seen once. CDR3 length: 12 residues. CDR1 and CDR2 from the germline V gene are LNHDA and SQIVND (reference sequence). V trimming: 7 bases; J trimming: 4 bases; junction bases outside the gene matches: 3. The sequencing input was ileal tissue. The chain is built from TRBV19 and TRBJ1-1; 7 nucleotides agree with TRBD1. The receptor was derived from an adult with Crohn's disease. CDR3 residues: CASIQGSTEAFF. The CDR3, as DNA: TGTGCCAGTATACAGGGGTCCACTGAAGCTTTCTTT.